The 10 T cell receptor beta chains below come from one sample, sequenced in a study of T cell responses to AZD1222 COVID-19 vaccine. Libraries were prepared by immunoSEQ multiplex PCR; TCRdb keeps only in-frame clonotypes and omits some of them. Altogether about 120,000 clones are present, over 80% being singletons, with the ten largest covering 13% to 15%. The input for sequencing was peripheral blood, taken on day 0 of AZD1222 vaccination. These receptors originate from an adult in good health.

The chain links TRBV5-1 to TRBJ2-5; TRBD2 matches 12 bases. Germline V gene data show CDR1 as SGHRS and CDR2 as YFSETQ. The CDR3 contains 15 residues. Germline trimming cut 4 bases from V and 1 base from J; bases unmatched to any gene: 2. The CDR3 here is CASSPGLAGQETQYF. The CDR3 bases are TGCGCCAGCAGCCCGGGACTAGCGGGCCAAGAGACCCAGTACTTC.

The V call is TRBV7-2, the J call TRBJ1-1; 7 bases fit TRBD1. Germline values: CDR1 SGHTA, CDR2 FQGNSA. Losses at the gene ends were 4 bases for V and 4 bases for J; bases not matched to a gene: 9. This CDR3 has 15 amino acids. CDR3 DNA: TGTGCCAGCAGCTCGTACAGGGGCCGGGGCACTGAAGCTTTCTTT. It codes for CASSSYRGRGTEAFF.

The V gene is TRBV9, the J gene TRBJ2-3, with 10 bases fitting TRBD2. The V segment lost 4 bases and the J segment 5 bases; nucleotides outside the gene matches: 4. This CDR3 spans 14 amino acids. Germline V CDR1 and CDR2: SGDLS, YYNGEE. In DNA form, the CDR3 reads TGTGCCAGCAGCAAGCGGGAGGGCCTAGATACGCAGTATTTT. Amino acids: CASSKREGLDTQYF.

In this sample, this clone turned up once. The chain has TRBV19 and TRBJ2-7; 15 bases fit TRBD2. J lost 0 bases, V lost 5 bases, and 11 bases had no gene match. Per germline, CDR1 LNHDA and CDR2 SQIVND (reference sequence). There are 19 residues in the CDR3. The CDR3 protein is CASSGPGTSGGPSSYEQYF. The CDR3 DNA reads as TGTGCCAGTAGTGGCCCCGGGACTAGCGGGGGGCCCTCCTCCTACGAGCAGTACTTC.

V usage is TRBV25-1 and J usage is TRBJ1-2; D is ambiguous. Deletions cut 3 bases from V and 1 base from J, with 6 bases between. The CDR3 sequence is 13 residues long. CDR1 is MGHDK, CDR2 SYGVNS, per germline. The CDR3 DNA sequence: TGTGCCAGCAGTGACGTGGGTAACTATGGCTACACCTTC. Translated, it gives CASSDVGNYGYTF.

On this clone: Mismatch with germline at one junction end may stem from a read error. The chain combines TRBV7-7 with TRBJ2-3; D perhaps matches TRBD2 (5 bases). From germline, CDR1 is SSHAT and CDR2 FNYEAQ (reference sequence). The CDR3 consists of 13 residues. CDR3 residues: CASSLAEGDTQYF. In DNA, the CDR3 is TGTGCTAGCAGCTTAGCCGAGGGAGATACGCAGTATTTT.

V is TRBV5-1 and J is TRBJ1-4; D may be TRBD1 (6 bases). Germline CDR1 reads SGHRS; CDR2 reads YFSETQ. CDR3 length equals 14 residues. The ends were cut back, 2 bases at V and 6 bases at J, with 11 bases in the middle. The CDR3 loop is CASSFTGSDEKLFF. In nucleotides, the CDR3 is TGCGCCAGCAGCTTTACAGGGTCGGATGAAAAACTGTTTTTT.

This clone was detected a few times. This chain joins TRBV6-5 and TRBJ2-3, with D possibly matching TRBD1 (6 bases). The V end was cut by 2 bases, the J end by 1 base, with 10 bases between. This CDR3 contains 15 residues. The germline gives CDR1 MNHEY, CDR2 SVGAGI. The CDR3 nucleotides read TGTGCCAGCAGTTACCGTAGGACAGGCACAGATACGCAGTATTTT. Amino acids: CASSYRRTGTDTQYF.

V and J are TRBV5-8 and TRBJ1-5; the D gene is possibly TRBD1 (6 bases). CDR3 length: 16 amino acids. Germline V lookup: CDR1 SGHTS, CDR2 YDEGEE. The V and J ends lost 0 bases and 5 bases respectively, with 15 bases between them. CDR3 sequence reads: CASSLGDRKGYQPQHF. The CDR3 bases are TGTGCCAGCAGCTTGGGCGACAGGAAGGGGTATCAGCCCCAGCATTTT.

The rearrangement links TRBV18 to TRBJ1-2, with D unclear. Germline CDR1 reads KGHSH; CDR2 reads LQKENI. The CDR3 is 12 amino acids. V dropped 8 bases and J dropped 5 bases, with 12 bases sitting between them. The CDR3 loop is CASTDGGYGYTF. CDR3 nucleotides: TGTGCCAGCACGGACGGCGGTTATGGCTACACCTTC. Full variable domain (remainder filled in from reference TRBV18 and TRBJ1-2): NAGVMQNPRHLVRRRGQEARLRCSPMKGHSHVYWYRQLPEEGLKFMVYLQKENIIDESGMPKERFSAEFPKEGPSILRIQQVVRGDSAAYFCASTDGGYGYTFGSGTRLTVV.